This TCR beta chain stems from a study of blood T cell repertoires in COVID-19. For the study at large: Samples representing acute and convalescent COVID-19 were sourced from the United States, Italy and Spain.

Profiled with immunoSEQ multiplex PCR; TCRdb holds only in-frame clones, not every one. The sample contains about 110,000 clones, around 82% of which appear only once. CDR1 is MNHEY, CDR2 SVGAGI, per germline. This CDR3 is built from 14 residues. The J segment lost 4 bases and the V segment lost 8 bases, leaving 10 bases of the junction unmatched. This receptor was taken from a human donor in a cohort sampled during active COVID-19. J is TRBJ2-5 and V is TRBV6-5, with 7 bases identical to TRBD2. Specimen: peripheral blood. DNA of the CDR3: TGTGCCAGCGCCAGACTAGCTAGGGTAGAGACCCAGTACTTC. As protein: CASARLARVETQYF.